These 32 T cell receptor beta chains share one sample of origin, sequenced in a study of shared clonotypes between healthy human individuals. Only in-frame clones appear in the TCRdb table, and some are missing; sequencing was by immunoSEQ multiplex PCR. Altogether approximately 95,000 clones are present, less than 80% being singletons, with the ten largest covering less than 50%. The source material was memory CD8+ T cells sorted from blood. Subset reported: CD45RO+ cells pooled with CCR7-negative TemRA cells. The receptors stem from a man younger than 45 in good health.

The chain couples TRBV28 to TRBJ1-5, with TRBD1 matching over 7 bases. Germline assignment: CDR1 MDHEN and CDR2 SYDVKM. The CDR3 extends over 14 amino acids. V gave up 6 bases and J gave up 9 bases; unmatched junction bases: 11. The CDR3: CASRQQGLGGPQHF. Written as DNA, the CDR3 is TGTGCCAGCAGGCAACAGGGGTTAGGAGGGCCCCAGCATTTT.

The chain recombines TRBV25-1 with TRBJ1-1; D uncertain. Germline CDR1 reads MGHDK; CDR2 reads SYGVNS. The length of the CDR3 is 12 residues. The ends were cut back, 5 bases at V and 1 base at J, with 5 bases in the middle. CDR3 nucleotide sequence: TGTGCCAGCAGTAGCAGGAACACTGAAGCTTTCTTT. Its protein product is CASSSRNTEAFF.

Written as DNA, the CDR3 is TGTGCCAGCATCTCTCCATACCGGGGTGTCTATGGCTACACCTTC. Protein product: CASISPYRGVYGYTF. The chain uses TRBV14 and TRBJ1-2; D is uncertain. CDR1 and CDR2 (germline): SGHDN, FVKESK. Trimming removed 7 bases from V and 4 bases from J, with 19 bases in between. This CDR3 has 15 amino acids. Full variable domain (missing parts from reference TRBV14 and TRBJ1-2): EAGVTQFPSHSVIEKGQTVTLRCDPISGHDNLYWYRRVMGKEIKFLLHFVKESKQDESGMPNNRFLAERTGGTYSTLKVQPAELEDSGVYFCASISPYRGVYGYTFGSGTRLTVV.

The table lists this clone with many counts. V gene TRBV15 combines with J gene TRBJ2-3; D gene uncertain. Germline CDR1 is LNHNV and CDR2 is YYDKDF (reference sequence). CDR3 length equals 15 residues. V lost 1 base and J 3 bases, leaving 11 bases between the germline ends. In DNA form, the CDR3 reads TGTGCCACCAGCAGAGGCGGCGGAGATACAGATACGCAGTATTTT. Protein: CATSRGGGDTDTQYF.

This clone showed up many times. The chain's CDR3 is CASSSTASNYGYTF. The CDR3 DNA reads as TGTGCCAGCAGTTCGACAGCGTCTAACTATGGCTACACCTTC. The V gene is TRBV7-9, the J gene TRBJ1-2, with D maybe TRBD1 (5 bases). V was shortened by 6 bases and J by 0 bases, with 11 bases between the two germline ends. The length of the CDR3 is 14 residues. The V gene's germline CDR1 is SEHNR and CDR2 FQNEAQ (reference sequence).

The chain links TRBV28 to TRBJ1-1; weak D call: TRBD1 (6 bases). This CDR3 comprises 12 residues. Germline CDR1 is MDHEN and CDR2 is SYDVKM. V was pared by 7 bases and J by 4 bases, with 10 bases between. CDR3 in amino acids: CASIGGGTEAFF. In DNA, the CDR3 is TGTGCCAGCATAGGGGGGGGCACTGAAGCTTTCTTT.

This clone is labeled medium-sized. The V gene is TRBV6-4, the J gene TRBJ2-2, with D hard to call. V lost 3 bases and J 4 bases, leaving 6 bases between the germline ends. CDR3 length: 13 residues. Germline-derived CDR1 and CDR2 are MRHNA and SNTAGT. CDR3 region: CASSEGPTGELFF. In DNA form, the CDR3 reads TGTGCCAGCAGTGAAGGGCCCACCGGGGAGCTGTTTTTT.

The chain recombines TRBV4-1 with TRBJ1-1; weak D call: TRBD1 (5 bases). V dropped 0 bases and J dropped 1 base, with 15 bases sitting between them. Per the germline V gene, CDR1 is MGHRA and CDR2 is YSYEKL. The CDR3 contains 17 residues. This CDR3 reads CASSQDRQGVGNTEAFF. The CDR3 DNA reads as TGCGCCAGCAGCCAAGACCGTCAGGGAGTGGGGAACACTGAAGCTTTCTTT.

The chain couples TRBV18 to TRBJ1-1, with D possibly being TRBD1 (5 bases). Germline V gene lookup returns CDR1 KGHSH and CDR2 LQKENI. The V and J ends lost 5 bases and 1 base respectively, with 11 bases between them. The CDR3 is 14 residues long. The DNA for the CDR3 is TGTGCCAGCTCATCTCTCGGACAGAACACTGAAGCTTTCTTT. Amino acids: CASSSLGQNTEAFF.

The rearrangement uses TRBV9 and TRBJ2-3, with 9 bases fitting TRBD1. CDR1 and CDR2 (germline): SGDLS, YYNGEE. This CDR3 spans 15 amino acids. The ends lost 3 bases at V and 7 bases at J; junction bases unmatched: 9. CDR3: CASSAGQGLFNTQYF. The CDR3 DNA follows: TGTGCCAGCAGCGCGGGACAGGGTCTTTTTAATACGCAGTATTTT.

The genes are TRBV28 and TRBJ1-5; D remains ambiguous. Trimming cost V 3 bases and J 0 bases, with 9 bases left between them. The CDR3 covers 15 residues. CDR1 MDHEN and CDR2 SYDVKM come from the germline V gene. The CDR3 DNA reads as TGTGCCAGCAGTTTCTGGCACCATAGCAATCAGCCCCAGCATTTT. It encodes CASSFWHHSNQPQHF.

This clone was detected a few times. This chain joins TRBV7-9 and TRBJ2-3; the D call may be TRBD1 or TRBD2 (5 bases each). CDR3 size: 15 residues. CDR1 and CDR2 (germline): SEHNR, FQNEAQ (reference sequence). Trimming left V 1 base short and J 6 bases short, with 14 bases between. For the CDR3, the DNA is TGTGCCAGCAGCTTAGTCGATTGGGGACGTGATACGCAGTATTTT. As protein: CASSLVDWGRDTQYF.

The rearrangement links TRBV2 to TRBJ2-6, with TRBD2 as a possible D gene (6 bases). V was trimmed by 7 bases and J by 1 base, leaving 11 bases between them. CDR3 length: 15 residues. Per the germline V gene, CDR1 is SNHLY and CDR2 is FYNNEI. This CDR3 is CASKFGGSGANVLTF. The DNA for the CDR3 is TGTGCCAGCAAATTTGGGGGGTCTGGGGCCAACGTCCTGACTTTC.

The count of this clone is one. The chain has TRBV5-1 and TRBJ2-3, with 8 positions matching TRBD2. With 6 bases clipped from V and 5 bases from J, the junction kept 11 bases outside the gene matches. The germline V gene has CDR1 SGHRS and CDR2 YFSETQ. This CDR3 is 15 amino acids long. The DNA for the CDR3 is TGCGCCAGCACGGAAACTAGCGGATCGTTAGATACGCAGTATTTT. The encoded protein is CASTETSGSLDTQYF. The entire variable domain, with the rest obtained from reference TRBV5-1 and TRBJ2-3, is as follows: KAGVTQTPRYLIKTRGQQVTLSCSPISGHRSVSWYQQTPGQGLQFLFEYFSETQRNKGNFPGRFSGRQFSNSRSEMNVSTLELGDSALYLCASTETSGSLDTQYFGPGTRLTVL.

With regard to this clone: This sample includes further DNA sequences coding for the same CDR3. The chain joins TRBV27 to TRBJ2-3; 13 bases line up with TRBD2. From germline, CDR1 is MNHEY and CDR2 SMNVEV (reference sequence). J was trimmed by 3 bases and V by 6 bases; bases with no gene match: 6. The CDR3 contains 16 residues. CDR3 bases: TGTGCCAGCAGCTTACAGGGACTAGCGGGGACAGATACGCAGTATTTT. Translated: CASSLQGLAGTDTQYF.

The chain combines TRBV29-1 with TRBJ2-1; D possibly corresponds to TRBD1 (6 bases). V lost 7 bases to trimming and J lost 3 bases, with 13 bases between them. The CDR3 covers 13 residues. The V gene's germline CDR1 is SQVTM and CDR2 ANQGSEA. The CDR3 coding sequence is TGCAGCGCCGCCGGGACAAACTACAATGAGCAGTTCTTC. Protein sequence: CSAAGTNYNEQFF.

This clone was seen repeatedly, ten times or more. J is TRBJ1-1 and V is TRBV7-6; D gene uncertain. The V gene's germline CDR1 is SGHVS and CDR2 FNYEAQ. This CDR3 is 13 amino acids long. The V gene lost 1 base and the J gene lost 3 bases, with 6 bases spanning the gap. The CDR3 here is CASSLGAYTEAFF. CDR3 coding DNA: TGTGCCAGCAGCTTAGGCGCGTACACTGAAGCTTTCTTT. Looking up the rest from reference TRBV7-6 and TRBJ1-1 gives the full variable domain: GAGVSQSPRYKVTKRGQDVALRCDPISGHVSLYWYRQALGQGPEFLTYFNYEAQQDKSGLPNDRFSAERPEGSISTLTIQRTEQRDSAMYRCASSLGAYTEAFFGQGTRLTVV.

The rearrangement joins TRBV19 to TRBJ2-7; D is perhaps TRBD2 (7 bases). V lost 9 bases and J 5 bases, leaving 20 bases between the germline ends. Germline assignment: CDR1 LNHDA and CDR2 SQIVND (reference sequence). This CDR3 has 14 residues. In DNA, the CDR3 is TGTGCCAGCCAGGGGTTAGCGGGCTTCAACGAGCAGTACTTC. Translated: CASQGLAGFNEQYF.

The chain links TRBV9 to TRBJ2-7; the D gene is possibly TRBD1 (5 bases). The CDR3 is made up of 12 amino acids. V was cut by 0 bases and J by 7 bases, with 8 bases left in between. The germline gives CDR1 SGDLS, CDR2 YYNGEE. Here the CDR3 DNA reads TGTGCCAGCAGCGTAGACTCAGGGGAGCAGTACTTC. It encodes CASSVDSGEQYF.

The rearrangement links TRBV10-1 to TRBJ2-7; perhaps D is TRBD1 or TRBD2 (5 bases each). V lost 5 bases, J lost 6 bases, and 11 bases lay in between. The CDR3 has 12 residues. CDR1 and CDR2 (germline): WNHNN, SYGVQD (reference sequence). CDR3 sequence (DNA): TGCGCCAGCAGTCCCGGGACCCGCGAGCAGTACTTC. This codes for CASSPGTREQYF.

The count of this clone is one. The genes are TRBV11-2 and TRBJ2-7; D perhaps matches TRBD2 (6 bases). Trimming shortened V by 0 bases and J by 5 bases, and 11 bases separated the two germline ends. The CDR3 length is 14 residues. Germline CDR1 SGHAT, CDR2 FQNNGV. The CDR3 coding sequence is TGTGCCAGCAGCTTAGATCCTGGAGGGGACGAGCAGTACTTC. Its translation: CASSLDPGGDEQYF.

The chain carries TRBV6-1 and TRBJ1-4; D perhaps matches TRBD1 (5 bases). The CDR3 runs to 13 residues. V was shortened by 3 bases and J by 13 bases, with 15 bases between the two germline ends. Germline CDR1 reads MNHNS; CDR2 reads SASEGT. CDR3 sequence: CASSDTGGWILFF. CDR3 nucleotides: TGTGCCAGCAGTGATACGGGGGGATGGATACTGTTTTTT.

The chain has TRBV7-9 and TRBJ1-2; maybe TRBD1 (5 bases). Trimming stripped 3 bases from V and 3 bases from J, with 8 bases between. The CDR3 sequence is 13 residues long. Germline values: CDR1 SEHNR, CDR2 FQNEAQ (reference sequence). The CDR3 here is CASSFQGYYGYTF. CDR3 nucleotides: TGTGCCAGCAGCTTCCAGGGCTACTATGGCTACACCTTC. Full variable domain (remainder filled in from reference TRBV7-9 and TRBJ1-2): DTGVSQNPRHKITKRGQNVTFRCDPISEHNRLYWYRQTLGQGPEFLTYFQNEAQLEKSRLLSDRFSAERPKGSFSTLEIQRTEQGDSAMYLCASSFQGYYGYTFGSGTRLTVV.

V and J are TRBV28 and TRBJ1-5, with TRBD1 matching 9 bases. CDR3 length: 15 amino acids. Germline loops: CDR1 MDHEN, CDR2 SYDVKM. With V trimmed by 3 bases and J by 7 bases, 7 bases remained unmatched. Here the CDR3 reads CASSFPGQGWQPQHF. The DNA of the CDR3 is TGTGCCAGCAGTTTCCCCGGACAGGGGTGGCAGCCCCAGCATTTT. Combining the CDR3 with reference TRBV28 and TRBJ1-5 gives the whole variable domain DVKVTQSSRYLVKRTGEKVFLECVQDMDHENMFWYRQDPGLGLRLIYFSYDVKMKEKGDIPEGYSVSREKKERFSLILESASTNQTSMYLCASSFPGQGWQPQHFGDGTRLSIL.

This clone was picked up a small number of times. CDR3 region: CASSDMTKNIQYF. The CDR3 DNA sequence: TGTGCCAGCAGTGATATGACCAAAAACATTCAGTACTTC. This chain connects TRBV6-5 to TRBJ2-4; D not certain. The CDR3 sequence is 13 residues long. With 5 bases removed from V and 2 bases from J, the gap between germline ends came to 7 bases. Germline V gene sequence: CDR1 MNHEY, CDR2 SVGAGI.

This clone was seen repeatedly, ten times or more. The chain uses TRBV5-6 and TRBJ2-7; a weak D match, TRBD1 (5 bases). CDR3 length: 15 residues. Trimming took off 4 bases at V and 6 bases at J, with 20 bases between the two ends. Germline V CDR1 and CDR2: SGHDT, YYEEEE. CDR3 coding DNA: TGTGCCAGCAGCCAGCCCCCAGGGCGGCGAATCGAGCAGTACTTC. This codes for CASSQPPGRRIEQYF.

This rearrangement joins TRBV18 to TRBJ1-1; D remains unclear. Trimming left V 0 bases short and J 3 bases short, with 5 bases between. CDR1 and CDR2 from the germline V gene are KGHSH and LQKENI. This CDR3 has 13 amino acids. CDR3 DNA: TGTGCCAGCTCACCACCCGGGGACACTGAAGCTTTCTTT. The encoded protein is CASSPPGDTEAFF.

The V and J genes are TRBV11-2 and TRBJ2-7; tentative D call: TRBD1 (6 bases). Trimming pared 0 bases from V and 0 bases from J, leaving 12 bases between. The CDR3 is 16 amino acids. Germline V lookup: CDR1 SGHAT, CDR2 FQNNGV. The CDR3 loop reads CASSLDTGIYSYEQYF. The CDR3 coding sequence is TGTGCCAGCAGCTTAGATACAGGGATATACTCCTACGAGCAGTACTTC.

The rearrangement uses TRBV7-6 and TRBJ2-2, with a possible D match to TRBD1 (6 bases). V was pared by 1 base and J by 5 bases, with 8 bases between. Germline CDR1 is SGHVS and CDR2 is FNYEAQ. CDR3 length equals 14 residues. DNA for the CDR3: TGTGCCAGCAGCTTAGTCAGGGGTACCGGGGAGCTGTTTTTT. This gives the protein CASSLVRGTGELFF.

CDR3 DNA sequence: TGTGCCAGCAGTGACAGGGCCACAGATACGCAGTATTTT. Translating gives CASSDRATDTQYF. The chain carries TRBV6-4 and TRBJ2-3; no clear D. There are 13 residues in the CDR3. Trimming removed 2 bases from V and 2 bases from J, with 5 bases in between. Germline loops: CDR1 MRHNA, CDR2 SNTAGT.

The chain recombines TRBV7-8 with TRBJ1-1; TRBD1 matches at 7 bases. Germline V lookup: CDR1 SGHVS, CDR2 FQNEAQ. Losses at the gene ends were 5 bases for V and 0 bases for J; bases not matched to a gene: 3. The CDR3 runs to 14 residues. The CDR3 sequence: CASSRDRLNTEAFF. The CDR3 DNA sequence: TGTGCCAGCAGCCGGGACAGATTGAACACTGAAGCTTTCTTT.

The chain joins TRBV23-1 to TRBJ2-1; D is perhaps TRBD2 (5 bases). TRBV23-1 has ORF status, its function being uncertain. V lost 4 bases, J lost 5 bases, and 12 bases lay in between. The CDR3 contains 14 residues. CDR3 DNA: TGCGCCAGCAGTCCTCCGGGATACAACAATGAGCAGTTCTTC. Protein product: CASSPPGYNNEQFF.